Presented here are 7 T cell receptor beta chains from one specimen sequenced in a study of T cells in Graves' hyperthyroidism and ophthalmopathy. Using RNA transcripts as the source, TCR beta CDR3 regions were amplified. During a first-round RT-PCR of the TCR CDR3, the HTBI primer set was used. TCRdb reprocessed the multiplex PCR reads with MiXCR, giving one entry per CDR3 protein. The table records 350,000 to 400,000 distinct CDR3 sequences, approximately 15% of them present only once. Sample: blood. These TCRs come from an older woman with Graves' hyperthyroidism.

V usage is TRBV18 and J usage is TRBJ2-4; either TRBD1 or TRBD2 may fit D (8 bases each). In germline, CDR1 is KGHSH, CDR2 LQKENI. V gave up 5 bases and J gave up 0 bases, with 29 bases separating them. CDR3 length equals 21 residues. This CDR3 is CASSSRDRNRLASIAKNIQYF. CDR3 DNA: TGTGCCAGCTCATCCCGGGACAGGAACCGACTAGCGAGTATAGCCAAAAACATTCAGTACTTC.

In its sample, this clonotype was seen many times. The J gene is TRBJ2-3, the V gene TRBV12-3 or TRBV12-4, with a weak D call TRBD1 (7 bases). Trimming stripped 3 bases from V and 6 bases from J, with 13 bases between. The CDR3 runs to 14 residues. CDR3 in amino acids: CASSFSTGRDTQYF. CDR3 in DNA: TGTGCCAGCAGTTTTTCGACAGGGAGGGATACGCAGTATTTT.

The chain is built from TRBV2 and TRBJ1-1, with no clear D. Looked up from germline, CDR1 is SNHLY and CDR2 is FYNNEI. V lost 3 bases and J 2 bases, leaving 10 bases between the germline ends. The CDR3 is made up of 14 amino acids. CDR3 loop: CASSERRINTEAFF. The CDR3 nucleotides read TGTGCCAGCAGTGAGAGACGGATCAACACTGAAGCTTTCTTT. Filled out from reference TRBV2 and TRBJ1-1, the complete variable domain reads EPEVTQTPSHQVTQMGQEVILRCVPISNHLYFYWYRQILGQKVEFLVSFYNNEISEKSEIFDDQFSVERPDGSNFTLKIRSTKLEDSAMYFCASSERRINTEAFFGQGTRLTVV.

There are a few counts of this clonotype. CDR3 nucleotide sequence: TGTGCCAGCAGCTTAACTCCCCCAGAGACCCAGTACTTC. This encodes CASSLTPPETQYF. The chain uses TRBV11-3 and TRBJ2-5; the D is unclear. Germline CDR1 reads SGHNT; CDR2 reads YENEEA. The CDR3 length is 13 residues. The ends were cut back, 2 bases at V and 4 bases at J, with 8 bases in the middle.

The rearrangement links TRBV29-1 to TRBJ1-1; D remains unclear. V was pared by 4 bases and J by 7 bases, with 13 bases between. Germline CDR1 and CDR2: SQVTM and ANQGSEA. CDR3 length equals 12 residues. Here the CDR3 reads CSVGQSGGEAFF. The CDR3 DNA sequence: TGCAGCGTTGGGCAGTCCGGCGGTGAAGCTTTCTTT.

In this sample, this clonotype turned up a few times. The chain joins TRBV20-1 to TRBJ1-3; D is ambiguous. This CDR3 is 13 amino acids long. The germline V gene encodes CDR1 DFQATT and CDR2 SNEGSKA (reference sequence). Trimming left V 4 bases short and J 0 bases short, with 7 bases between. CDR3 in amino acids: CSATEFSGNTIYF. The DNA for the CDR3 is TGCAGTGCTACGGAATTCTCTGGAAACACCATATATTTT.

Comment on this clonotype: Relative to the germline gene, one junction end is altered; a read error may explain this. The gene calls are TRBV2 and TRBJ2-7; 8 bases match TRBD2. CDR3 size: 15 residues. Looked up from germline, CDR1 is SNHLY and CDR2 is FYNNEI. The CDR3 sequence is CVSSLTSGSSYEQYF. In DNA form, the CDR3 reads TGTGTCAGCAGCCTCACTAGCGGTAGCTCCTACGAGCAGTACTTC.